Listed below are T cell receptor beta chains from one sample, sequenced in a study of blood T cell repertoires in COVID-19. Generated by immunoSEQ multiplex PCR, the TCRdb table keeps only in-frame clones and is missing some. This table has tens of thousands of clones, more than 85% appearing once. The sample was peripheral blood. Every receptor here comes from a human donor with active COVID-19. The donor label of this sample is uncertain. Each CDR3 is given with its conserved first and last residue. The order of the fields is CDR3 protein, CDR3 DNA, V gene, clone size, J gene, D gene. The D gene is left open where the match is weak. Not all rows give a size; the values are once, few, many and, for expanded clones, a class.

cdr3_aa: CASSENRGPGYGYTF
cdr3_nt: TGTGCCAGCAGTGAAAACAGGGGCCCCGGCTATGGCTACACCTTC
v_call: TRBV25-1
clone_size: once
j_call: TRBJ1-2
d_call: TRBD1

cdr3_aa: CASSYEWRRGRSPLHF
cdr3_nt: TGTGCCAGCAGTTACGAGTGGAGAAGGGGGCGCTCACCCCTCCACTTT
v_call: TRBV27
clone_size: NA
j_call: TRBJ1-6
d_call: TRBD1

cdr3_aa: CASSYLAGELFF
cdr3_nt: TGTGCCAGCAGTTACCTTGCCGGGGAGCTGTTTTTT
v_call: TRBV6-5
clone_size: NA
j_call: TRBJ2-2
d_call: NA

cdr3_aa: CASSQVVGHKNSPLHF
cdr3_nt: TGTGCCAGCAGCCAAGTAGTAGGACACAAGAATTCACCCCTCCACTTT
v_call: TRBV14
clone_size: NA
j_call: TRBJ1-6
d_call: NA

cdr3_aa: CASSLRQFGSTEAFF
cdr3_nt: TGCGCCAGCAGCTTGAGACAGTTCGGAAGCACTGAAGCTTTCTTT
v_call: TRBV5-1
clone_size: NA
j_call: TRBJ1-1
d_call: NA

cdr3_aa: CASSIESLRYSNQPQHF
cdr3_nt: TGTGCCAGCAGCATAGAGAGCCTCCGATATAGCAATCAGCCCCAGCATTTT
v_call: TRBV7-2
clone_size: NA
j_call: TRBJ1-5
d_call: NA

cdr3_aa: CASSLQPGLHTGELFF
cdr3_nt: TGTGCCAGCAGCCTTCAACCGGGACTTCACACCGGGGAGCTGTTTTTT
v_call: TRBV9
clone_size: NA
j_call: TRBJ2-2
d_call: NA

cdr3_aa: CASSVVPGLATSTDTQYF
cdr3_nt: TGTGCCAGCAGCGTAGTGCCGGGACTAGCAACTAGCACAGATACGCAGTATTTT
v_call: TRBV9
clone_size: NA
j_call: TRBJ2-3
d_call: TRBD2

cdr3_aa: CASSATGTSLNEQFF
cdr3_nt: TGCGCCAGCAGCGCGACCGGGACTAGCCTCAATGAGCAGTTCTTC
v_call: TRBV5-1
clone_size: NA
j_call: TRBJ2-1
d_call: TRBD2

cdr3_aa: CASSVGTGNYEQYF
cdr3_nt: TGTGCCAGCAGCGTAGGGACAGGCAACTACGAGCAGTACTTC
v_call: TRBV7-8
clone_size: NA
j_call: TRBJ2-7
d_call: TRBD1

cdr3_aa: CATSDSLAGEHNEQFF
cdr3_nt: TGTGCCACCAGTGACTCCCTAGCGGGAGAGCACAATGAGCAGTTCTTC
v_call: TRBV24-1
clone_size: NA
j_call: TRBJ2-1
d_call: TRBD2

cdr3_aa: CASSLDRGGLNQPQHF
cdr3_nt: TGTGCCAGCAGCTTGGACAGGGGAGGACTCAATCAGCCCCAGCATTTT
v_call: TRBV5-5
clone_size: NA
j_call: TRBJ1-5
d_call: TRBD1

cdr3_aa: CASTLTGITYNSPLHF
cdr3_nt: TGTGCCAGTACCCTTACAGGGATAACCTATAATTCACCCCTCCACTTT
v_call: TRBV19
clone_size: NA
j_call: TRBJ1-6
d_call: NA

cdr3_aa: CASSLSSNNEQFF
cdr3_nt: TGTGCCAGCAGTTTAAGCTCGAACAATGAGCAGTTCTTC
v_call: TRBV12-3/TRBV12-4
clone_size: NA
j_call: TRBJ2-1
d_call: NA

cdr3_aa: CASSVASGFEKLFF
cdr3_nt: TGTGCCAGCAGCGTAGCTTCGGGGTTCGAAAAACTGTTTTTT
v_call: TRBV9
clone_size: NA
j_call: TRBJ1-4
d_call: NA

cdr3_aa: CASSRLGGSEKLFF
cdr3_nt: TGTGCCAGCAGTCGCTTGGGAGGGAGTGAAAAACTGTTTTTT
v_call: TRBV14
clone_size: NA
j_call: TRBJ1-4
d_call: NA

cdr3_aa: CASSLAGGLGTGELFF
cdr3_nt: TGCGCCAGCAGCTTGGCAGGGGGCCTAGGTACCGGGGAGCTGTTTTTT
v_call: TRBV5-1
clone_size: NA
j_call: TRBJ2-2
d_call: TRBD1

cdr3_aa: CASSEQTGQGQPQHF
cdr3_nt: TGCGCCAGCAGCGAGCAGACAGGGCAGGGACAGCCCCAGCATTTT
v_call: TRBV5-1
clone_size: NA
j_call: TRBJ1-5
d_call: TRBD1

cdr3_aa: CASTTDRVDEAFF
cdr3_nt: TGTGCCAGCACGACTGACAGGGTTGATGAAGCTTTCTTT
v_call: TRBV5-5
clone_size: NA
j_call: TRBJ1-1
d_call: TRBD1

cdr3_aa: CSVVTSGLYEQYF
cdr3_nt: TGCAGCGTTGTCACTAGCGGACTCTACGAGCAGTACTTC
v_call: TRBV29-1
clone_size: NA
j_call: TRBJ2-7
d_call: TRBD2

cdr3_aa: CASSLKAGGISEAFF
cdr3_nt: TGTGCCAGCAGTTTAAAGGCAGGGGGCATCAGTGAAGCTTTCTTT
v_call: TRBV27
clone_size: medium-sized
j_call: TRBJ1-1
d_call: TRBD1

cdr3_aa: CASSERSGTYSYEQYF
cdr3_nt: TGTGCCAGCAGTGAGAGGAGCGGGACCTACTCCTACGAGCAGTACTTC
v_call: TRBV27
clone_size: NA
j_call: TRBJ2-7
d_call: TRBD2

cdr3_aa: CASSGQTNQPQHF
cdr3_nt: TGTGCCAGCAGCGGACAAACCAATCAGCCCCAGCATTTT
v_call: TRBV2
clone_size: NA
j_call: TRBJ1-5
d_call: NA

cdr3_aa: CASRTSGGTGELFF
cdr3_nt: TGTGCCAGCAGAACTAGCGGTGGCACCGGGGAGCTGTTTTTT
v_call: TRBV6-6
clone_size: NA
j_call: TRBJ2-2
d_call: TRBD2

cdr3_aa: CASSIDPGGPTGELFF
cdr3_nt: TGTGCCAGTAGTATAGACCCGGGAGGGCCCACCGGGGAGCTGTTTTTT
v_call: TRBV19
clone_size: medium-sized
j_call: TRBJ2-2
d_call: TRBD2

cdr3_aa: CASSRTGPPEKLFF
cdr3_nt: TGTGCCAGCAGCCGGACAGGGCCTCCTGAAAAACTGTTTTTT
v_call: TRBV2
clone_size: NA
j_call: TRBJ1-4
d_call: TRBD1

cdr3_aa: CASSQELAVSYEQYF
cdr3_nt: TGCGCCAGCAGCCAAGAGCTAGCGGTCTCCTACGAGCAGTACTTC
v_call: TRBV4-3
clone_size: once
j_call: TRBJ2-7
d_call: TRBD2

cdr3_aa: CASSLGPSLYNEQFF
cdr3_nt: TGTGCCAGCAGCTTGGGGCCCAGCCTCTACAATGAGCAGTTCTTC
v_call: TRBV7-6
clone_size: few
j_call: TRBJ2-1
d_call: NA

cdr3_aa: CASSFDRAAYEQYF
cdr3_nt: TGTGCCAGCAGTTTCGACAGGGCGGCCTACGAGCAGTACTTC
v_call: TRBV27
clone_size: NA
j_call: TRBJ2-7
d_call: TRBD1

cdr3_aa: CSASGATTYNEQFF
cdr3_nt: TGCAGTGCTAGTGGGGCGACTACGTACAATGAGCAGTTCTTC
v_call: TRBV20-1
clone_size: NA
j_call: TRBJ2-1
d_call: NA

cdr3_aa: CASSSFDSLGTQYF
cdr3_nt: TGTGCCAGCAGCTCTTTCGACAGCTTAGGGACCCAGTACTTC
v_call: TRBV28
clone_size: NA
j_call: TRBJ2-5
d_call: NA

cdr3_aa: CASSSGVVLLKQYF
cdr3_nt: TGTGCCAGCAGCTCCGGGGTAGTACTCCTGAAGCAGTACTTC
v_call: TRBV7-2
clone_size: NA
j_call: TRBJ2-7
d_call: NA

cdr3_aa: CASSPRTGILNEQFF
cdr3_nt: TGTGCCAGCTCACCTAGGACAGGGATCCTCAATGAGCAGTTCTTC
v_call: TRBV18
clone_size: NA
j_call: TRBJ2-1
d_call: TRBD1

cdr3_aa: CASSIHGLVYEQFF
cdr3_nt: TGTGCCAGTAGTATCCACGGACTAGTTTATGAGCAGTTCTTC
v_call: TRBV19
clone_size: once
j_call: TRBJ2-1
d_call: TRBD2

cdr3_aa: CASSVDPGATDEQYF
cdr3_nt: TGTGCCAGCAGCGTAGATCCGGGAGCGACGGACGAGCAGTACTTC
v_call: TRBV9
clone_size: once
j_call: TRBJ2-7
d_call: NA